This TCR beta chain was sequenced during a study of T cell changes during pregnancy in multiple sclerosis. Libraries were prepared by immunoSEQ multiplex PCR; TCRdb keeps only in-frame clonotypes and omits some of them. This repertoire shows tens of thousands of clones, 88% found once; its top ten account for less than 1.5%. With 5 bases removed from V and 5 bases from J, the gap between germline ends came to 15 bases. The CDR3 extends over 14 amino acids. CDR1 and CDR2 (germline): ENHRY, SYGVKD. V usage is TRBV10-3 and J usage is TRBJ1-1; D is perhaps TRBD1 (6 bases). The receptor was derived from a female donor with multiple sclerosis, enrolled in a pregnancy study. The source material was CD4+ T cells from peripheral blood mononuclear cells, sampled before pregnancy. The CDR3 sequence is CAISLDSTNTEAFF. CDR3 bases: TGTGCCATCAGTTTGGACAGTACGAATACTGAAGCTTTCTTT.